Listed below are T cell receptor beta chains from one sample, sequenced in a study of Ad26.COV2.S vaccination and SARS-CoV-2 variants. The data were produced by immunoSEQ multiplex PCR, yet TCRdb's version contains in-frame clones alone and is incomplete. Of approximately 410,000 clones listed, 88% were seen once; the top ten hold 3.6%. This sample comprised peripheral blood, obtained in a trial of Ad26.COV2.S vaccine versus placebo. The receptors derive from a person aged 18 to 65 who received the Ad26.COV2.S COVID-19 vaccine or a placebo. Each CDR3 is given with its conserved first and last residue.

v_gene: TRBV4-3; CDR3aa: CASSQDPPGMGNYGYTF
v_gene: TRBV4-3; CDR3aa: CASSQDWLAGVTTDTQYF
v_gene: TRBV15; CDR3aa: CATSRDLGTGVTYEQYF
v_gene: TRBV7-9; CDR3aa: CASSSGGQTRAFF
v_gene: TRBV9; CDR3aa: CASSSTRRNGGNTIYF
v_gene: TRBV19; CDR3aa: CASISFWGEQFF
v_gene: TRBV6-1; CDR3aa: CASSENGFFSNQPQHF
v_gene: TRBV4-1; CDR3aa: CASSQDKGYTGELFF
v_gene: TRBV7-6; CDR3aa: CASSLAGGLEGELFF
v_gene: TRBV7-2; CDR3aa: CASSLGQGAGSPLHF
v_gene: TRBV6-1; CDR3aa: CASSEALSIGQPQHF
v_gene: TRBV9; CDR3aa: CASSVQGLAGGETQYF
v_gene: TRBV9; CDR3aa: CASSVGGSGGFTDTQYF
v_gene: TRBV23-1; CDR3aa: CASSQSSRPYF
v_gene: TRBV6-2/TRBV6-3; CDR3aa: CASSRPAGRVETYEQYF
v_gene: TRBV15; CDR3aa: CATSREMGQVNEKLFF
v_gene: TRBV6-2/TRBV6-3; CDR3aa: CASSYPDRVLEQYF
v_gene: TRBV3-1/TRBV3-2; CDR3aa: CASSQDSVGEQYF
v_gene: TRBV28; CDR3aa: CASSLSGGGETQYF
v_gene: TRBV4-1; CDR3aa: CASSQWGGNQPQHF
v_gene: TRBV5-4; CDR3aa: CASSSSGGHGEQFF
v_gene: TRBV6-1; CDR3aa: CASSERYGLTRHQPQHF
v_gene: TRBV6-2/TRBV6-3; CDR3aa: CASSYSRGASRGNIQYF
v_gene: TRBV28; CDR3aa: CASGGGNQPQHF
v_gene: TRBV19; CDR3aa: CARLTDRKKSSYEQYF
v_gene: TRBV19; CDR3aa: CASSIGLGGVTYNEQFF
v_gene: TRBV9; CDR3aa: CASSVNWHYQETQYF
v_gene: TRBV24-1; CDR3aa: CATSDRLNEQFF
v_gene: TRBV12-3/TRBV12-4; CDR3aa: CASSPGTEDTIYF
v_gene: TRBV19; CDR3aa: CASSGDDGDTQYF
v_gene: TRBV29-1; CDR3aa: CSVLPFNTGQDYGYTF
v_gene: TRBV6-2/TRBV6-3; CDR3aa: CASSDGQGYEQYF
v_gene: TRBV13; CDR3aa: CASSLGLGPTYEQYF
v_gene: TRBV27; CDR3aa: CASSLSGFNEKLFF
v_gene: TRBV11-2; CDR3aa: CASRAVGRNTIYF
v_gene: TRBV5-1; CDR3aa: CASSFTSHEADTQYF
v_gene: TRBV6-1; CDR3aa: CASSDGRNPYEQYF
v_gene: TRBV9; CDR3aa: CASSSGGDTGELFF
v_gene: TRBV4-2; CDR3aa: CASSHPDSINQPQHF
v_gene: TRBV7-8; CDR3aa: CASSPRQGHEQYF
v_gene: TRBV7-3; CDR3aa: CASSLRPGYSTEAFF
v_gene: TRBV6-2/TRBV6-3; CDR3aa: CASSYSVRAGDTQYF
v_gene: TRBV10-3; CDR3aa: CAISEGQPNEKLFF
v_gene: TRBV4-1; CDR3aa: CASSQEGQGNAYEQYF
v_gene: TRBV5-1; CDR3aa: CASSLALTRVTDTQYF
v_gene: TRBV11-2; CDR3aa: CASSQQRTQYF
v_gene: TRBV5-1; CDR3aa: CASSRGLGANVLTF
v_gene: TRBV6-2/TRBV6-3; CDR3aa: CASSLGAITGELFF
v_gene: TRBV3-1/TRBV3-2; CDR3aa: CASSPRDLYGYTF
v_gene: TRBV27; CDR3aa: CASSGTGDYEQYF
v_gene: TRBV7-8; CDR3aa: CASSPHYEQYF
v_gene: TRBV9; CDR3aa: CASSVATSGGPTDTQYF
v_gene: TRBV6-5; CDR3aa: CASSYSGGLENSPLHF
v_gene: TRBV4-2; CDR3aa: CASSQDGAGRGNEKLFF
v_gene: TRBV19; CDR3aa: CASRGWQDEQFF
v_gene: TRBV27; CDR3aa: CASSFATPNYGYTF
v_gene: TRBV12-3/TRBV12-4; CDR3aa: CASREGPNYGYTF
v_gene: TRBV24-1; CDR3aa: CATSDSIWGEENTGELFF
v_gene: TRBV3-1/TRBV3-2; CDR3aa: CASSQGGMGGNTIYF
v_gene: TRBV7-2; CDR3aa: CASRSANEQFF